The clone carrying this TCR beta chain was detected many times. Trimming shortened V by 0 bases and J by 4 bases, and 9 bases separated the two germline ends. Per germline, CDR1 SGDLS and CDR2 YYNGEE. CDR3 length: 14 amino acids. This record belongs to a study of read filtering for tumor transcriptome and immune sequencing. Molecular barcoded adaptors covering alpha/delta and beta/gamma chains were used on 400 ng RNA. MiXCR was run by TCRdb on the reads, yielding one entry per CDR3 protein. The sample comprises around 140,000 distinct CDR3 sequences, less than 15% of which are singletons, and around 8.2% rests with the top ten.

The chain combines TRBV9 with TRBJ2-3; D not certain. The source of this sequence is a donor at least 40 years old with multiple myeloma. Sequencing was carried out using a population of CD138-negative cells sorted from bone marrow. The CDR3 DNA sequence: TGTGCCAGCAGCGTAGGGGTTCAGTCAGATACGCAGTATTTT. Its protein product is CASSVGVQSDTQYF.